What follows are 14 T cell receptor beta chains derived from one specimen sequenced in a study of blood T cell repertoires in COVID-19. The method was immunoSEQ multiplex PCR; TCRdb's version includes in-frame clones alone and lacks a portion of them. The data hold roughly 67,000 clones, with roughly nine tenths observed a single time. The sequenced material came from peripheral blood. The receptors were sampled from a man aged 50 or older with active COVID-19.

This chain joins TRBV29-1 and TRBJ1-1; perhaps TRBD1 as D (5 bases). The V end lost 2 bases, the J end lost 11 bases, and 9 bases lay between the germline ends. The length of the CDR3 is 10 residues. Germline CDR1 reads SQVTM; CDR2 reads ANQGSEA. This chain's CDR3 is CSVEKGRAFF. The CDR3, as DNA: TGCAGCGTTGAAAAGGGGAGGGCTTTCTTT.

The J gene is TRBJ2-1, the V gene TRBV4-2; 8 nucleotides line up with TRBD2. V lost 5 bases to trimming and J lost 6 bases; unmatched junction nucleotides: 9. The CDR3 spans 15 residues. Germline V gene lookup returns CDR1 LGHNA and CDR2 YNFKEQ. CDR3 nucleotides: TGTGCCAGCAGCGCGGCGGGAGGCTTCTCCAATGAGCAGTTCTTC. Translation gives CASSAAGGFSNEQFF.

The chain couples TRBV4-3 to TRBJ2-1; TRBD2 aligns across 8 bases. With V trimmed by 4 bases and J by 5 bases, 19 bases remained unmatched. CDR3 length: 19 amino acids. CDR1 and CDR2 from the germline V gene are LGHNA and YSLEER. The chain's CDR3 is CASSPVVGTSRVINNEQFF. As DNA, the CDR3 is TGCGCCAGCAGCCCCGTGGTAGGGACTAGTAGGGTTATCAACAATGAGCAGTTCTTC.

The CDR3 loop reads CASSAEPDNEKLFF. Here the CDR3 DNA reads TGTGCCAGCAGCGCGGAGCCTGATAATGAAAAACTGTTTTTT. The chain recombines TRBV9 with TRBJ1-4; D is ambiguous. Deletions cut 3 bases from V and 4 bases from J, with 10 bases between. CDR3 length: 14 residues. Germline V CDR1 and CDR2: SGDLS, YYNGEE.

This clone was seen only once. The chain is built from TRBV4-1 and TRBJ2-1; perhaps TRBD1 as D (5 bases). CDR1 and CDR2 (germline): MGHRA, YSYEKL. The ends were cut back, 2 bases at V and 2 bases at J, with 13 bases in the middle. The CDR3 covers 16 residues. CDR3 nucleotide sequence: TGCGCCAGCAGCCAACGCGGCAGGGTGGCCTACAATGAGCAGTTCTTC. It is translated as CASSQRGRVAYNEQFF.

A remark on this clone: The sample holds other DNA sequences that translate to the same CDR3. V gene TRBV7-9 combines with J gene TRBJ1-1, with TRBD1 identical over 7 bases. The trim removed 5 bases at V and 0 bases at J, leaving 6 bases unmatched. Germline CDR1 reads SEHNR; CDR2 reads FQNEAQ (reference sequence). The CDR3 is made up of 15 amino acids. The CDR3 DNA is TGTGCCAGCAGCCCCCGACAGGGATTGAACACTGAAGCTTTCTTT. Protein: CASSPRQGLNTEAFF.

The J gene is TRBJ1-1, the V gene TRBV3-1 (or the pseudogene TRBV3-2), with 8 bases aligning to TRBD1. The trim removed 1 base at V and 1 base at J, leaving 2 bases unmatched. This CDR3 comprises 15 residues. Germline CDR1 is LGHDT and CDR2 is YNNKEL (reference sequence). The CDR3 DNA reads as TGTGCCAGCAGCCAAGCCGGACAGGGGAACACTGAAGCTTTCTTT. This encodes CASSQAGQGNTEAFF.

V usage is TRBV7-2 and J usage is TRBJ2-2; TRBD1 aligns across 11 bases. The germline V gene has CDR1 SGHTA and CDR2 FQGNSA. Trimming cost V 6 bases and J 7 bases; bases outside gene matches: 7. The length of the CDR3 is 15 residues. The DNA for the CDR3 is TGTGCCAGCAGATTGGACAGGGGGCTGGGCGGGGAGCTGTTTTTT. Amino acid sequence: CASRLDRGLGGELFF.

The chain carries TRBV7-2 and TRBJ2-2; TRBD1 aligns across 9 bases. The CDR3 has 16 amino acids. Germline V CDR1 and CDR2: SGHTA, FQGNSA. The ends lost 3 bases at V and 5 bases at J; junction bases unmatched: 7. CDR3 sequence (DNA): TGTGCCAGCAGCTTCGGACAGGGGCTATGGACCGGGGAGCTGTTTTTT. Translating it yields CASSFGQGLWTGELFF.

CDR3 sequence (DNA): TGTGCCAGCAGCCCGTCGGGGGGCCCCTACGAGCAGTACTTC. Its protein product is CASSPSGGPYEQYF. The chain combines TRBV7-2 with TRBJ2-7; a weak D match, TRBD2 (7 bases). V lost 5 bases, J lost 2 bases, and 13 bases lay in between. Germline V gene sequence: CDR1 SGHTA, CDR2 FQGNSA. CDR3 length: 14 residues. Using reference TRBV7-2 and TRBJ2-7 for the parts outside the CDR3, the full variable domain is GAGVSQSPSNKVTEKGKDVELRCDPISGHTALYWYRQSLGQGLEFLIYFQGNSAPDKSGLPSDRFSAERTGGSVSTLTIQRTQQEDSAVYLCASSPSGGPYEQYFGPGTRLTVT.

The chain recombines TRBV11-2 with TRBJ2-7; 7 bases are a match to TRBD1. Germline CDR1 is SGHAT and CDR2 is FQNNGV. This CDR3 region has 15 residues. V dropped 6 bases and J dropped 2; count of bases not matched to a gene: 10. This CDR3 is CASRPTGAVAYEQYF. The CDR3 DNA sequence: TGTGCCAGCAGGCCTACAGGGGCGGTGGCCTACGAGCAGTACTTC.

V is TRBV19 and J is TRBJ2-1; 7 bases line up with TRBD1. This CDR3 has 15 residues. The V gene's germline CDR1 is LNHDA and CDR2 SQIVND (reference sequence). With 6 bases clipped from V and 3 bases from J, the junction kept 8 bases outside the gene matches. The CDR3 protein is CASSQGVVRYNEQFF. The CDR3 DNA sequence: TGTGCCAGTAGCCAGGGGGTAGTTCGCTACAATGAGCAGTTCTTC.

This clone was detected a few times. J is TRBJ1-1 and V is TRBV6-1; D uncertain. Trimming stripped 2 bases from V and 1 base from J, with 5 bases between. Germline CDR1 and CDR2: MNHNS and SASEGT. The CDR3 spans 13 residues. Here the CDR3 DNA reads TGTGCCAGCAGTGAACCGGGGAACACTGAAGCTTTCTTT. Its translation: CASSEPGNTEAFF.

The chain employs TRBV12-3 or TRBV12-4 and TRBJ2-1; a weak D match, TRBD1 (6 bases). V gave up 6 bases and J gave up 12 bases, with 12 bases separating them. This CDR3 is built from 11 residues. The CDR3 DNA is TGTGCCAGCAGCCGGGACAAGGGGCAGTTCTTC. Amino acid sequence: CASSRDKGQFF.